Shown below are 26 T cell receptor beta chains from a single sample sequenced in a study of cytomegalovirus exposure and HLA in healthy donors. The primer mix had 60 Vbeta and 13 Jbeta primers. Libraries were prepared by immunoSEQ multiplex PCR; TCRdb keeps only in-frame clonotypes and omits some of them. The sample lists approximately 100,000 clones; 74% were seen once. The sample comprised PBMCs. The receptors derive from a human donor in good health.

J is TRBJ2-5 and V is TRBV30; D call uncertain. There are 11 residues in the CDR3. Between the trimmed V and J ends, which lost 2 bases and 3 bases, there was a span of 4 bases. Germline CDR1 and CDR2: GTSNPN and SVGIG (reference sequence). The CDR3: CAWSPKETQYF. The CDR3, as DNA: TGTGCCTGGAGTCCTAAAGAGACCCAGTACTTC.

In DNA form, the CDR3 reads TGTGCCAGCAGCTTAGATATCGGGGGTTCCTACAATGAGCAGTTCTTC. It is translated as CASSLDIGGSYNEQFF. The chain couples TRBV13 to TRBJ2-1; maybe TRBD2 (6 bases). CDR1 and CDR2 from the germline V gene are PRHDT and FYEKMQ (reference sequence). The CDR3 is made up of 16 amino acids. Trimming pared 1 base from V and 1 base from J, leaving 11 bases between.

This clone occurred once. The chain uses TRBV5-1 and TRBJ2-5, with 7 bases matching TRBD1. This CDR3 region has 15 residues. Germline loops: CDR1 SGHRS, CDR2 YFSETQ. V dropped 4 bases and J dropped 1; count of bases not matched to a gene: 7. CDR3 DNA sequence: TGCGCCAGCAGCATACCGGGACAGCTCCAAGAGACCCAGTACTTC. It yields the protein CASSIPGQLQETQYF.

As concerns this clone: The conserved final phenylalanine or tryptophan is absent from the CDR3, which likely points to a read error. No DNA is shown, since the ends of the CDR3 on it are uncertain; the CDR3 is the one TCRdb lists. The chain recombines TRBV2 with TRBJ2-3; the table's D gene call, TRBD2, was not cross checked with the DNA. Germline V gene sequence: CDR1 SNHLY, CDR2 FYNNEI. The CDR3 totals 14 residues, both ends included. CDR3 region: CASRRIGTSGENLS.

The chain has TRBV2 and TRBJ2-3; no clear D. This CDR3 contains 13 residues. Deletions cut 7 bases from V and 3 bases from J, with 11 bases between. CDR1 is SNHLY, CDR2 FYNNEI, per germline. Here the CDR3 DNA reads TGTGCCAGCACTGGCGGAATTACAGATACGCAGTATTTT. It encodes CASTGGITDTQYF.

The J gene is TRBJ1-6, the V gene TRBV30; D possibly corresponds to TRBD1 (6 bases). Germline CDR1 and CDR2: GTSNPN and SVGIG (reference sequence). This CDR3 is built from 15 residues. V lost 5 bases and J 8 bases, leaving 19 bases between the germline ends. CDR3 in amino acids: CAWLKTGMLDSPLHF. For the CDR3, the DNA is TGTGCCTGGCTCAAAACAGGGATGTTGGATTCACCCCTCCACTTT.

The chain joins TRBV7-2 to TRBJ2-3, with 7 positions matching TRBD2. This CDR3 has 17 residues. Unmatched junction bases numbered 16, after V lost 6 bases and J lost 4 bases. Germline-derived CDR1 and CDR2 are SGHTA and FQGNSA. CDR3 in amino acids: CASSRPGAGASSDTQYF. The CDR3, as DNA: TGTGCCAGCAGTCGACCCGGGGCGGGAGCGTCCTCAGATACGCAGTATTTT.

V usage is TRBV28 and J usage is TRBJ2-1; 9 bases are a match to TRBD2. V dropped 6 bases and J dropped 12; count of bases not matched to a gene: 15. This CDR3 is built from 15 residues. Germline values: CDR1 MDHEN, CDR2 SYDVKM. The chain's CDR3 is CASRVMAGLATLQFF. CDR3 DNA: TGTGCCAGCAGGGTCATGGCGGGACTAGCCACCCTGCAGTTCTTC.

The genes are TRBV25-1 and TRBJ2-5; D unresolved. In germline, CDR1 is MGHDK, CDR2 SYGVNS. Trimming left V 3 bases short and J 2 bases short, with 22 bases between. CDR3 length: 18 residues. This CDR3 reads CASSEPLGIPTPQETQYF. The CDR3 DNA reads TGTGCCAGCAGTGAGCCCCTAGGAATACCAACACCACAAGAGACCCAGTACTTC.

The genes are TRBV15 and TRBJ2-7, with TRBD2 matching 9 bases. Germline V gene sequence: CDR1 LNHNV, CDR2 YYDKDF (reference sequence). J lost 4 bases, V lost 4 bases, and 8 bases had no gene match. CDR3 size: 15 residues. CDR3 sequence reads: CATSNRGLARYEQYF. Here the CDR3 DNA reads TGTGCCACCAGCAATCGCGGACTAGCGCGATACGAGCAGTACTTC.

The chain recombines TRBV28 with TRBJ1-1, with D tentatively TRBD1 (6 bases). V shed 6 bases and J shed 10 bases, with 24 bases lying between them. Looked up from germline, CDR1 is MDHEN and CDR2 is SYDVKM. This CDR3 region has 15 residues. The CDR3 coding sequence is TGTGCCAGCAGGGACGACATGGGGGCGACTACCCGAGCTTTCTTT. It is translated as CASRDDMGATTRAFF.

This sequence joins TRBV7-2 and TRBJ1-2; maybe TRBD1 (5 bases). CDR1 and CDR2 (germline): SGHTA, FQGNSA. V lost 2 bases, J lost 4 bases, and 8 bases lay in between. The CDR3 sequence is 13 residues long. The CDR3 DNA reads TGTGCCAGCAGCTTAACAGGTCGCTATGGCTACACCTTC. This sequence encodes CASSLTGRYGYTF.

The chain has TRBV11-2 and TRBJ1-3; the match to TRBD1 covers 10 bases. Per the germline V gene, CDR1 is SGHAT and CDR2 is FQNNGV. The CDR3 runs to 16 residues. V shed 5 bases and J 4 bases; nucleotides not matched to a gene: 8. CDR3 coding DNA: TGTGCCAGCAGCAAATCGGGACAGGGGTTGGGAAACACCATATATTTT. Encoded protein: CASSKSGQGLGNTIYF.

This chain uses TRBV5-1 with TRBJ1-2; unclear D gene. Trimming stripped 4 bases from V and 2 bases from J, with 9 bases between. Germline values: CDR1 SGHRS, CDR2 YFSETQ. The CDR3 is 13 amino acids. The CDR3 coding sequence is TGCGCCAGCAGCCCGGAGTCCAACTATGGCTACACCTTC. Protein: CASSPESNYGYTF.

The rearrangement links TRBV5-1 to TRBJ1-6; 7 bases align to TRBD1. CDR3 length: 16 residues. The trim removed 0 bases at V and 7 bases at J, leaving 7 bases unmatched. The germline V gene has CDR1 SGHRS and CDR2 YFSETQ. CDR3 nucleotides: TGCGCCAGCAGCTTGGCCCTGCCAGGGGGAAATTCACCCCTCCACTTT. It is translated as CASSLALPGGNSPLHF.

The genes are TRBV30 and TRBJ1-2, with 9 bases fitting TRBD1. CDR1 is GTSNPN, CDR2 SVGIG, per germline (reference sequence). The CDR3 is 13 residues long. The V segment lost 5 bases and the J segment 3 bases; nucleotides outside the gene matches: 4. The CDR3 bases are TGTGCCTGGGACGGACAGGGGTACTATGGCTACACCTTC. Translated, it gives CAWDGQGYYGYTF.

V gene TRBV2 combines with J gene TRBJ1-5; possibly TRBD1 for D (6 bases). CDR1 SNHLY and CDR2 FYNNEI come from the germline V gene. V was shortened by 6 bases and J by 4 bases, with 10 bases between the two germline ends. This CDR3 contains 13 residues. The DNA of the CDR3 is TGTGCCAGCAGGCCCCAGGGGAATCAGCCCCAGCATTTT. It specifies CASRPQGNQPQHF.

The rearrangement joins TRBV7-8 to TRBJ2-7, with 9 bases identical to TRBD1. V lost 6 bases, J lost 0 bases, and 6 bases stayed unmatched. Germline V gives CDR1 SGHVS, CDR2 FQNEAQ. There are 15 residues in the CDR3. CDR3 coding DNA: TGTGCCAGCAGAAGAGACAGGGGGAGCTCCTACGAGCAGTACTTC. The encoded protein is CASRRDRGSSYEQYF. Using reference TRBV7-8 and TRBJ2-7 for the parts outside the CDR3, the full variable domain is GAGVSQSPRYKVAKRGQDVALRCDPISGHVSLFWYQQALGQGPEFLTYFQNEAQLDKSGLPSDRFFAERPEGSVSTLKIQRTQQEDSAVYLCASRRDRGSSYEQYFGPGTRLTVT.

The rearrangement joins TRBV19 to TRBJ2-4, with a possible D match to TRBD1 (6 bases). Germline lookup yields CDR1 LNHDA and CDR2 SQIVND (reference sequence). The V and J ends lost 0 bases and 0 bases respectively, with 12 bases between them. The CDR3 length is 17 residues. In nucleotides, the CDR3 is TGTGCCAGTAGTATAGATGGGGACAAACTAGCCAAAAACATTCAGTACTTC. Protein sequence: CASSIDGDKLAKNIQYF.

The CDR3 DNA follows: TGTGCCAGCAGCCCCGGACAGACCACCGGGGAGCTGTTTTTT. Translating gives CASSPGQTTGELFF. This chain uses TRBV7-9 with TRBJ2-2, with D tentatively TRBD1 (6 bases). The CDR3 is 14 amino acids. V dropped 5 bases and J dropped 4 bases, with 11 bases sitting between them. Germline lookup yields CDR1 SEHNR and CDR2 FQNEAQ (reference sequence).

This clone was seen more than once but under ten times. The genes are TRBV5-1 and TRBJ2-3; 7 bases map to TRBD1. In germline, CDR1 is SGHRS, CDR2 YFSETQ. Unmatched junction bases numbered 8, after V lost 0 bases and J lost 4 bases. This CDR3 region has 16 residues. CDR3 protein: CASSLARRQGSDTQYF. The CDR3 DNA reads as TGCGCCAGCAGCTTGGCCAGGAGACAGGGTTCAGATACGCAGTATTTT. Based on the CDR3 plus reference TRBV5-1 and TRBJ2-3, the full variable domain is KAGVTQTPRYLIKTRGQQVTLSCSPISGHRSVSWYQQTPGQGLQFLFEYFSETQRNKGNFPGRFSGRQFSNSRSEMNVSTLELGDSALYLCASSLARRQGSDTQYFGPGTRLTVL.

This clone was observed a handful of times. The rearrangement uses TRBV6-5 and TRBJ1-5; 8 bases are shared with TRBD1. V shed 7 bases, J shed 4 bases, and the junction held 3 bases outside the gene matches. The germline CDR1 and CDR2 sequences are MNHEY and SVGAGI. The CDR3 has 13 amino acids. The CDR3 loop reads CASKRQGNQPQHF. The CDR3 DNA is TGTGCCAGCAAACGACAGGGGAATCAGCCCCAGCATTTT.

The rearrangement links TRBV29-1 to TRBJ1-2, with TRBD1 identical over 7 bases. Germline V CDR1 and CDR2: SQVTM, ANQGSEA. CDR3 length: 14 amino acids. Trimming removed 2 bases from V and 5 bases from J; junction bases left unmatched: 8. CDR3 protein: CSVELGPQGYGYTF. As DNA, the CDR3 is TGCAGCGTTGAACTGGGGCCACAGGGGTATGGCTACACCTTC.

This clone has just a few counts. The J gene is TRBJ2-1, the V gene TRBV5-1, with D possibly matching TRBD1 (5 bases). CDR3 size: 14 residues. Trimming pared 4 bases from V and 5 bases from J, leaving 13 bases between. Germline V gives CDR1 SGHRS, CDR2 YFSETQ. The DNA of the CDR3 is TGCGCCAGCAGCCCCCACAGGAACAACAATGAGCAGTTCTTC. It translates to CASSPHRNNNEQFF.

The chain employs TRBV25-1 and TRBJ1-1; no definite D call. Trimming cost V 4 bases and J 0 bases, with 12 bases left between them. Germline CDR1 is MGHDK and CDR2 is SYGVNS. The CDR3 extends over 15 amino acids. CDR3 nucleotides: TGTGCCAGCAGTGCCCCAAAAAATTTGAACACTGAAGCTTTCTTT. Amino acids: CASSAPKNLNTEAFF.

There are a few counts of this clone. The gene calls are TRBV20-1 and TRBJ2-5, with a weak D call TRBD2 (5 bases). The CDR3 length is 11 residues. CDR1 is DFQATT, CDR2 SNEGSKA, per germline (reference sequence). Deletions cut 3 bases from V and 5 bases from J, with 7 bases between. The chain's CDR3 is CSASGVETQYF. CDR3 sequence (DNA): TGCAGTGCTAGCGGGGTCGAGACCCAGTACTTC.